The source of this T cell receptor beta chain is a study of regulatory T cells in long-lasting Graves disease (dated by TCRdb to the early 2020s). At the level of the whole study: Patients with newly diagnosed Graves' disease had been on antithyroid drugs for under 3 months. Patients with persistent Graves' disease were compared with patients with newly diagnosed Graves' disease using TCR sequencing and RNA sequencing of peripheral blood. The study took place in China and was registered as a clinical trial. A total of roughly 35 samples were covered by TCR sequencing, comprising around 13 persistent and 20 or so newly diagnosed Graves' disease patients.

CDR1 and CDR2 are drawn from the germline V gene: MNHGY, SVAAGI. The CDR3 runs 15 residues from the cysteine to the phenylalanine. The CDR3 DNA has 45 bases and is translated from base 1. The junction shows trimming of 3 bases on V and 5 bases on J, and the gene matches do not reach 7 bases of it. The investigation overall reported the following: Sequencing and analysis were restricted to the TCR beta chain. TRBV28, TRBJ1-2 and TRBJ2-5 were preferentially used in persistent disease, while TRBV20-1 and TRBJ2-1 were favored in newly diagnosed disease. The authors noted that the small sample size was a limitation that may lower accuracy. More public clonotypes were shared among persistent patients (under 3,000) than among newly diagnosed patients (roughly 1,000). Lower TCR Shannon entropy and fewer highly expanded clones were observed in persistent Graves' disease patients than in newly diagnosed patients, which suggested clonal expansion. The study examined only peripheral blood because the primary lesion, thyroid tissue, could not be accessed.

Sample time point, as interpreted from the label and publication: newly diagnosed GD, antithyroid drugs for less than 3 months. For both TCR sequencing and RNA sequencing, RNA was extracted from PBMCs in TRIzol. The diagnosis of Graves' disease followed American Thyroid Association guidelines. Patients for the study were recruited at an endocrinology department in Xi'an, China. Each patient gave approximately 10 milliliters of peripheral blood, collected in an EDTA anticoagulant tube. PBMCs were isolated by Ficoll Paque Plus density gradient separation without further T cell sorting. An Agilent 2100 Bioanalyzer and agarose gel were used to assess RNA quality, and a NanoDrop 2000 was used to measure RNA concentration. Preparation of the library involved multiplex PCR. The sequencing machine was an Illumina HiSeq 4000. To build TCR beta libraries, CDR3 regions were amplified by Arm-PCR using iRepertoire HTBI primers. PCR products were gel purified before sequencing. On the study's bioinformatics: Across samples, about 64 TRBV and 15 or so TRBJ segments were identified and used for gene usage analysis of CDR3 amino acid clonotypes. COPE and FqMerger were used to merge the filtered high-quality paired reads into contigs. BLAST was used to align contigs to the IMGT TRBV, TRBD and TRBJ reference genes, and CDR3 was defined following IMGT. Any clonotype with a frequency above 0.1% was classified as a highly expanded clone. Repertoire diversity was measured by Shannon entropy, and V-J evenness by the Gini coefficient. Clonotypes shared by more than one individual were considered public. TCRdb cleaned the public reads at Q25 with fastp, built clones with MiXCR and kept in-frame beta chains. Entries that share a CDR3 protein sequence are merged under the most common genes and DNA. Here the V and J calls rest on TCRdb's processing, not on the authors' analysis. This sample holds a few hundred thousand distinct CDR3 sequences; roughly 15% were observed only once. The ten largest clones add up to more than 15% of the sample.

This clonotype has a count of ten or more. The target of this receptor is not known. The sample holds no much larger clone one base away, and base qualities are not on file. These same data were also listed under a study on T cells in Graves' hyperthyroidism and ophthalmopathy. That second publication adds: Stable Graves' hyperthyroidism was defined as no progression to ophthalmopathy during 18 months of follow-up. Hyperthyroidism patients were newly diagnosed, with disease duration under 2 months, and aged 18 to 65 years. The study excluded patients with uncontrolled infections, other autoimmune diseases, pregnancy or lactation. Clinical symptoms, serum thyroxine and TRAb, thyroid ultrasound, and orbital computed tomography formed the basis for the diagnoses. A first-round RT-PCR of the TCR CDR3 used the HTBI primer set with the Qiagen OneStep RT-PCR kit. Most expanded thyroid clonotypes (frequency above 0.001) were also found in blood, which suggests that blood repertoires may mirror thyroid immune responses. Ophthalmopathy was separated from stable hyperthyroidism by a 13 V-J signature model, with just over 85% sensitivity and about 81% specificity obtained in cross-validation and 80%/75% obtained in testing. In validation, progression to ophthalmopathy was predicted by the model with around 70% sensitivity and 72% to 80% specificity, a median of approximately 6.5 months before onset. To identify TCR V-J signatures that set the groups apart, the researchers used a discovery cohort of about a hundred patients, made up of some 41 with Graves' ophthalmopathy and 55 to 65 with stable Graves' hyperthyroidism. Whether ophthalmopathy could be predicted prospectively was tested in an independent validation cohort made up of about 18 hyperthyroidism patients plus 17 patients who later progressed to ophthalmopathy. The approximately 100 discovery patients were randomly split 7:3 into training and test sets. Thyroid tissue and blood T-cell repertoires from about six Graves' hyperthyroidism patients were also compared in the study. Following sampling, methimazole starting at 30 mg daily was given to hyperthyroidism patients, and high-dose intravenous methylprednisolone was given to ophthalmopathy patients. Libraries were constructed in a second round of multiplex PCR, after which size selection and purification were carried out. Libraries were sequenced paired-end with 100 bp reads on an Illumina HiSeq2000. SOAPnuke was used to process the raw data, removing reads that contained adapters or uncalled bases, had a mean Phred below 15, or lacked an exact match to the constant primer or identifier. COPE v1.2.5 was used to merge the high-quality paired reads, and each unique nucleotide sequence was defined as a clonotype. MiTCR v1.1 was used to align the clonotypes against IMGT TRBV, TRBD and TRBJ reference segments. Only V-J combinations with frequency above 0.0001, covering 99% to 99.2% of repertoires, were analysed. The TCS score was defined as F50 (clonal expansion) divided by E x V (chaos), with BLOSUM62-based TCRdist calculated between CDR3 peptides within each V-J. Welch's t-statistics and random forest reduced 500 to 650 V-J features to roughly 13, which were used in a naive Bayes classifier (R e1071). No statistical method was used to fix the sample size in advance, and group allocation was not hidden from the investigators. TCR Vbeta CDR3 sequencing of 120 to 150 peripheral blood samples (about 45 ophthalmopathy, roughly 74 hyperthyroidism and roughly 17 progressor patients) is reported in the paper.

The specimen was peripheral blood mononuclear cells (PBMCs), collected at new diagnosis, from a patient treated with antithyroid drugs. Here the chain combines TRBV6-9 and TRBJ2-7; 10 of the junction bases match TRBD1. The receptor was derived from a woman aged 45-59 years with Graves disease. Donor details come from another sample of the same person, matched by shared clones. CDR3 sequence: CASSYGDRGHDEQYF. The DNA is as follows: TGTGCCAGCAGTTACGGGGACAGGGGTCATGACGAGCAGTACTTC.